The 24 T cell receptor beta chains listed next were all sequenced from one sample in a study of blood T cell repertoires in COVID-19. The method was immunoSEQ multiplex PCR; TCRdb's version includes in-frame clones alone and lacks a portion of them. The sample comprises around 260,000 clones, about 86% of which are singletons, and about 3.5% rests with the top ten. Source material: peripheral blood. The receptors were sampled from a man between 18 and 29 years old with active or convalescent COVID-19.

The rearrangement uses TRBV27 and TRBJ2-1; weak D call: TRBD2 (7 bases). CDR1 is MNHEY and CDR2 is SMNVEV in the germline V gene (reference sequence). Deletions cut 2 bases from V and 6 bases from J, with 14 bases between. The CDR3 length is 15 residues. Here the CDR3 DNA reads TGTGCCAGCAGTTTACTGGGGGGGCGCGTCAATGAGCAGTTCTTC. Translating it yields CASSLLGGRVNEQFF.

The chain links TRBV10-3 to TRBJ1-1; 7 positions match TRBD1. Germline V gene data show CDR1 as ENHRY and CDR2 as SYGVKD. The CDR3 is made up of 12 amino acids. V gave up 4 bases and J gave up 8 bases; unmatched junction bases: 4. This CDR3 is CAISGQGSEAFF. Written as DNA, the CDR3 is TGTGCCATCAGTGGACAGGGTTCCGAAGCTTTCTTT.

The CDR3 loop reads CASSQPGQDYEQYF. The CDR3 DNA reads TGTGCCAGCAGCCAACCAGGACAGGATTACGAGCAGTACTTC. This chain uses TRBV14 with TRBJ2-7; TRBD1 aligns across 7 bases. The CDR3 is made up of 14 amino acids. Trimming took 2 bases from V and 4 from J; bases not matched to a gene: 5. Germline V CDR1 and CDR2: SGHDN, FVKESK.

The chain uses TRBV5-1 and TRBJ2-5; 9 positions agree with TRBD1. Unmatched junction bases numbered 5, after V lost 0 bases and J lost 5 bases. There are 15 residues in the CDR3. Germline V gene lookup returns CDR1 SGHRS and CDR2 YFSETQ. The CDR3 DNA is TGCGCCAGCAGCTTGGGACAGGGGGGAGTGGAGACCCAGTACTTC. It encodes CASSLGQGGVETQYF.

The chain uses TRBV20-1 and TRBJ2-3; the D is unclear. The V gene lost 3 bases and the J gene lost 0 bases, with 7 bases spanning the gap. The germline gives CDR1 DFQATT, CDR2 SNEGSKA (reference sequence). The length of the CDR3 is 13 residues. Here the CDR3 reads CSASVRSTDTQYF. The CDR3 DNA reads TGCAGTGCTAGTGTGCGAAGCACAGATACGCAGTATTTT.

The rearrangement links TRBV5-1 to TRBJ2-7; D not certain. V dropped 0 bases and J dropped 0 bases, with 10 bases sitting between them. Per the germline V gene, CDR1 is SGHRS and CDR2 is YFSETQ. This CDR3 has 15 amino acids. The DNA for the CDR3 is TGCGCCAGCAGCTTGGAAATCTCTCCCTCCTACGAGCAGTACTTC. Translating it yields CASSLEISPSYEQYF.

On this clone: Within the sample, other DNA sequences also encode this same CDR3. The rearrangement uses TRBV6-1 and TRBJ2-1; TRBD2 matches 12 bases. The germline gives CDR1 MNHNS, CDR2 SASEGT. This CDR3 is 15 amino acids long. V trimming: 2 bases; J trimming: 8 bases; junction bases outside the gene matches: 4. CDR3 protein: CASSELAGGPDEQFF. CDR3 nucleotide sequence: TGTGCCAGCAGTGAACTAGCGGGGGGGCCTGATGAGCAGTTCTTC.

This sequence joins TRBV24-1 and TRBJ2-1; tentatively, D is TRBD2 (6 bases). Germline V gene lookup returns CDR1 KGHDR and CDR2 SFDVKD. V shed 4 bases and J shed 0 bases, with 27 bases lying between them. The CDR3 consists of 21 residues. As DNA, the CDR3 is TGTGCCACCAGTGACCCCGTAGGCGGGACGACATTGTCGAGCTCCTACAATGAGCAGTTCTTC. Translated, it gives CATSDPVGGTTLSSSYNEQFF.

V usage is TRBV6-5 and J usage is TRBJ2-7; 7 bases are a match to TRBD1. The junction had 9 bases not matched to a gene; V was cut back by 5 bases and J by 2 bases. The CDR3 runs to 15 residues. Germline V gene lookup returns CDR1 MNHEY and CDR2 SVGAGI. CDR3: CASSQQGLGPYEQYF. In DNA form, the CDR3 reads TGTGCCAGCAGTCAACAGGGGCTTGGCCCCTACGAGCAGTACTTC.

The chain links TRBV3-1 (or the pseudogene TRBV3-2) to TRBJ2-5, with D perhaps TRBD1 (6 bases). Looked up from germline, CDR1 is LGHDT and CDR2 is YNNKEL (reference sequence). V lost 1 base and J 1 base, leaving 10 bases between the germline ends. This CDR3 has 15 amino acids. The CDR3 DNA reads TGTGCCAGCAGCCAAGGGAAAGGGGGCCAAGAGACCCAGTACTTC. Protein sequence: CASSQGKGGQETQYF.

This clone was observed a single time. As DNA, the CDR3 is TGCGCCAGCAGCCCACGCAGGGGGCCCCGATACAGAAACTATGGCTACACCTTC. Its protein product is CASSPRRGPRYRNYGYTF. V is TRBV5-1 and J is TRBJ1-2, with 8 positions matching TRBD1. CDR1 is SGHRS and CDR2 is YFSETQ in the germline V gene. V was pared by 4 bases and J by 2 bases, with 16 bases of the junction left unmatched. The CDR3 has 18 residues.

This sequence joins TRBV2 and TRBJ1-5; TRBD1 might be the D (5 bases). The CDR3 loop spans 15 amino acids. Germline V CDR1 and CDR2: SNHLY, FYNNEI. V was cut by 3 bases and J by 2 bases, with 11 bases left in between. CDR3 residues: CASSDSGTGNQPQHF. The CDR3 region has the DNA TGTGCCAGCAGTGATTCTGGGACTGGCAATCAGCCCCAGCATTTT.

The V and J genes are TRBV7-9 and TRBJ1-2; no clear D. Germline CDR1 reads SEHNR; CDR2 reads FQNEAQ (reference sequence). This CDR3 is built from 14 residues. V was trimmed by 3 bases and J by 6 bases, leaving 14 bases between them. CDR3 sequence: CASSFAIIRDGYTF. The CDR3 DNA reads TGTGCCAGCAGCTTCGCCATCATAAGAGATGGCTACACCTTC.

The rearrangement uses TRBV6-4 and TRBJ1-5, with 7 bases fitting TRBD1. V shed 6 bases and J 7 bases; nucleotides not matched to a gene: 12. Germline V lookup: CDR1 MRHNA, CDR2 SNTAGT. The CDR3 extends over 15 amino acids. This CDR3 is CASRATKGARQPQHF. CDR3 DNA: TGTGCCAGCAGAGCCACAAAGGGGGCGAGACAGCCCCAGCATTTT.

For this clone: The same CDR3 also results from other DNA sequences found in this sample. The chain combines TRBV6-5 with TRBJ2-7; TRBD2 agrees at 8 bases. CDR3 size: 14 residues. Germline CDR1 is MNHEY and CDR2 is SVGAGI. V gave up 4 bases and J gave up 2 bases; unmatched junction bases: 4. Here the CDR3 DNA reads TGTGCCAGCAGTTCCCGGGGGGGCGCCTACGAGCAGTACTTC. Translated: CASSSRGGAYEQYF.

The chain recombines TRBV5-1 with TRBJ1-2; D gene ambiguous. V gave up 0 bases and J gave up 1 base, with 7 bases separating them. The CDR3 covers 14 residues. Germline CDR1 SGHRS, CDR2 YFSETQ. In DNA form, the CDR3 reads TGCGCCAGCAGCTTGGCGGAGGTTAACTATGGCTACACCTTC. This gives the protein CASSLAEVNYGYTF.

The CDR3 DNA sequence: TGCGCCAGCAGGGGACAGGGGGCGGCTGAAGCTTTCTTT. This sequence encodes CASRGQGAAEAFF. The chain is built from TRBV5-1 and TRBJ1-1; 12 bases agree with TRBD1. Germline CDR1 and CDR2: SGHRS and YFSETQ. Trimming at V came to 5 bases and at J to 6 bases, leaving 2 bases not matched to a gene. CDR3 length equals 13 residues.

This chain connects TRBV11-1 to TRBJ1-2; D may be TRBD1 (5 bases). Trimming shortened V by 3 bases and J by 8 bases, and 10 bases separated the two germline ends. This CDR3 spans 12 amino acids. CDR1 SGHAT and CDR2 FQDESV come from the germline V gene (reference sequence). The CDR3 here is CASSFKGSGYTF. CDR3 coding DNA: TGTGCCAGCAGCTTTAAGGGGTCCGGCTACACCTTC.

The chain recombines TRBV2 with TRBJ2-5, with 7 bases aligning to TRBD1. This CDR3 is 14 amino acids long. Germline loops: CDR1 SNHLY, CDR2 FYNNEI. V dropped 4 bases and J dropped 3; count of bases not matched to a gene: 5. CDR3 nucleotides: TGTGCCAGCAGTGTCGCAGGGGGTAAAGAGACCCAGTACTTC. Protein product: CASSVAGGKETQYF.

V gene TRBV29-1 combines with J gene TRBJ1-4, with D tentatively TRBD1 (6 bases). The CDR3 runs 14 residues. Germline values: CDR1 SQVTM, CDR2 ANQGSEA. V was cut by 4 bases and J by 3 bases, with 12 bases left in between. CDR3 bases: TGCAGCGTTGCGCCACAGGGAGCTAATGAAAAACTGTTTTTT. Its protein is CSVAPQGANEKLFF.

The chain employs TRBV11-2 and TRBJ1-4, with unresolved D. Trimming stripped 3 bases from V and 3 bases from J, with 11 bases between. The CDR3 totals 15 residues. CDR1 SGHAT and CDR2 FQNNGV come from the germline V gene. The CDR3 region has the DNA TGTGCCAGCAGCTTTCTCGGCGGGGCTAATGAAAAACTGTTTTTT. Its protein product is CASSFLGGANEKLFF.

The chain combines TRBV6-6 with TRBJ1-1, with 10 bases identical to TRBD1. In germline, CDR1 is MNHNY, CDR2 SVGAGI (reference sequence). The CDR3 contains 14 residues. The V and J ends lost 10 bases and 4 bases, in that order; junction bases with no gene match: 9. For the CDR3, the DNA is TGTGCCACCCGGGACAGGGGAGGAAGCACTGAAGCTTTCTTT. Translating gives CATRDRGGSTEAFF.

The chain uses TRBV12-3 or TRBV12-4 and TRBJ2-2, with a weak D call TRBD2 (5 bases). The CDR3 spans 13 residues. With 6 bases removed from V and 8 bases from J, the gap between germline ends came to 13 bases. CDR3 region: CASRVAWVGELFF. CDR3 nucleotide sequence: TGTGCCAGCAGAGTAGCGTGGGTGGGGGAGCTGTTTTTT.

CDR3: CASGFRGGSTDTQYF. As DNA, the CDR3 is TGTGCCTCGGGGTTTCGGGGGGGGAGCACAGATACGCAGTATTTT. The V and J genes are TRBV10-3 and TRBJ2-3, with 8 bases lining up with TRBD2. The CDR3 runs 15 residues. Germline V gene lookup returns CDR1 ENHRY and CDR2 SYGVKD. V was clipped by 11 bases and J by 0 bases; unmatched bases: 10.